This T cell receptor (beta chain) was documented in a study of monozygotic twins with inflammatory bowel disease. The study's findings and limits: No one strong IBD-associated signal or clonotype was supported. Clonotypes shared with others were fewer in IBD patients than in healthy twins, especially with disease activity.

Researchers ran eight separate cDNA reactions for each sample. TCRdb derives one entry per CDR3 protein from the 5' RACE reads, leaving out DNA. Here the sample table reports more than 300,000 distinct CDR3 sequences. Germline CDR1 is SGHRS and CDR2 is YFSETQ. The CDR3 loop spans 16 amino acids. Regarding this clonotype: Its antigen remains unidentified.

The sample taken for sequencing was blood. The chain joins TRBV5-1 to TRBJ2-1. The clonotype comes from a human donor with ulcerative colitis or Crohn's disease, or a healthy co-twin of an affected twin (not recorded which). CDR3 region: CASSLGGWSSYNEQFF.